The T cell receptor (beta chain) under discussion was sequenced for a study of T cells of healthy individuals. In this sample, this clonotype turned up many times. TCRdb itself ran the 5' RACE reads through MiXCR, one entry per CDR3 protein. The table shows 60,000 to 75,000 distinct CDR3 sequences, with 16% occurring only once. This clonotype originated in a human donor in good health.

The CDR3 is CSASFAFAGESYEQYF. The CDR3 DNA is TGCAGTGCTAGCTTCGCGTTTGCGGGAGAGAGTTACGAGCAGTACTTC. The chain joins TRBV20-1 to TRBJ2-7; 7 bases fit TRBD2. The CDR3 consists of 16 residues. In germline, CDR1 is DFQATT, CDR2 SNEGSKA (reference sequence). V shed 3 bases, J shed 4 bases, and the junction held 15 bases outside the gene matches.